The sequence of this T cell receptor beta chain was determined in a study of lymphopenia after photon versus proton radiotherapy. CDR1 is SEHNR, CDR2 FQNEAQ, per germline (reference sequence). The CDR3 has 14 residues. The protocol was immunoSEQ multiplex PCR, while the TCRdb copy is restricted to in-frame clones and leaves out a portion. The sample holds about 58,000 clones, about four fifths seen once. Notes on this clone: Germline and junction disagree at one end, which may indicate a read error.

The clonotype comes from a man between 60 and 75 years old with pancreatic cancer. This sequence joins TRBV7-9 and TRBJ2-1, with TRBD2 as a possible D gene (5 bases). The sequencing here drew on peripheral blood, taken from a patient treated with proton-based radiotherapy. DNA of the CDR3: TGTGCCAGCAGTTTAGAGGACTTTTACTATGAGCAGTTCTTC. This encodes CASSLEDFYYEQFF.